Listed below are T cell receptor beta chains from one sample, sequenced in a study of cytomegalovirus exposure and HLA in healthy donors. TCRdb's table, derived via immunoSEQ multiplex PCR, lists solely in-frame clones and lacks some. This sample has 90,000 to 120,000 clones, with around 79% found just once. Sequencing was performed on PBMCs. The receptors derive from a middle-aged woman in good health and CMV-seronegative. CDR3s include the opening cysteine and the closing phenylalanine or tryptophan. Each record gives: D gene, J gene, V gene, clone size, CDR3 protein, CDR3 DNA. D genes are given only for firm matches. Clone size is shown for a subset of rows, as once, few, many or a class of expanded clone.

D gene: NA
J gene: TRBJ1-5
V gene: TRBV12-5
clone size: NA
CDR3 protein: CASGKEEGQPQHF
CDR3 DNA: TGTGCTAGTGGAAAAGAGGAGGGTCAGCCCCAGCATTTT

D gene: NA
J gene: TRBJ1-4
V gene: TRBV5-4
clone size: NA
CDR3 protein: CASSPGWPNEKLFF
CDR3 DNA: TGTGCCAGCAGCCCAGGGTGGCCTAATGAAAAACTGTTTTTT

D gene: TRBD1
J gene: TRBJ2-5
V gene: TRBV18
clone size: NA
CDR3 protein: CASSPRGTGQETQYF
CDR3 DNA: TGTGCCAGCTCACCACGAGGGACAGGGCAAGAGACCCAGTACTTC

D gene: NA
J gene: TRBJ1-1
V gene: TRBV6-5
clone size: NA
CDR3 protein: CASREGTMDTEAFF
CDR3 DNA: TGTGCCAGCAGGGAGGGGACGATGGACACTGAAGCTTTCTTT

D gene: NA
J gene: TRBJ2-3
V gene: TRBV20-1
clone size: NA
CDR3 protein: CSAIPQDTQYF
CDR3 DNA: TGCAGTGCTATCCCCCAAGATACGCAGTATTTT

D gene: NA
J gene: TRBJ1-5
V gene: TRBV28
clone size: NA
CDR3 protein: CASGTSNQPQHF
CDR3 DNA: TGTGCCAGCGGGACTTCCAATCAGCCCCAGCATTTT

D gene: TRBD2
J gene: TRBJ2-3
V gene: TRBV9
clone size: NA
CDR3 protein: CASSVATGTSGSSTDTQYF
CDR3 DNA: TGTGCCAGCAGCGTAGCTACAGGGACTAGCGGGTCTAGCACAGATACGCAGTATTTT

D gene: TRBD2
J gene: TRBJ2-3
V gene: TRBV4-3
clone size: NA
CDR3 protein: CASSQSASGGAYSDTQYF
CDR3 DNA: TGCGCCAGCAGCCAAAGTGCGAGCGGGGGGGCTTATTCAGATACGCAGTATTTT

D gene: NA
J gene: TRBJ1-1
V gene: TRBV7-9
clone size: NA
CDR3 protein: CASLRGNTEAFF
CDR3 DNA: TGTGCCAGCCTCCGGGGGAACACTGAAGCTTTCTTT

D gene: NA
J gene: TRBJ1-5
V gene: TRBV6-7
clone size: NA
CDR3 protein: CASSLGSGQPQHF
CDR3 DNA: TGTGCCAGCAGTTTAGGTAGCGGTCAGCCCCAGCATTTT

D gene: TRBD1
J gene: TRBJ1-4
V gene: TRBV10-1
clone size: NA
CDR3 protein: CASSDRGTGDGEKLFF
CDR3 DNA: TGCGCCAGCAGTGATCGTGGGACAGGGGATGGAGAAAAACTGTTTTTT

D gene: TRBD2
J gene: TRBJ2-1
V gene: TRBV4-2
clone size: NA
CDR3 protein: CASSQGERGVGEQFF
CDR3 DNA: TGTGCCAGCAGCCAAGGAGAGCGGGGGGTTGGGGAGCAGTTCTTC

D gene: TRBD1
J gene: TRBJ1-1
V gene: TRBV30
clone size: NA
CDR3 protein: CAWVGQSNTEAFF
CDR3 DNA: TGTGCCTGGGTGGGACAGTCGAACACTGAAGCTTTCTTT

D gene: TRBD1
J gene: TRBJ2-7
V gene: TRBV7-9
clone size: NA
CDR3 protein: CASSHTGGSSPYEQYF
CDR3 DNA: TGTGCCAGCAGCCATACAGGGGGATCCTCACCCTACGAGCAGTACTTC

D gene: NA
J gene: TRBJ1-4
V gene: TRBV9
clone size: NA
CDR3 protein: CASSAGMTGGEKLFF
CDR3 DNA: TGTGCCAGCAGCGCGGGGATGACAGGAGGTGAAAAACTGTTTTTT

D gene: TRBD1
J gene: TRBJ1-1
V gene: TRBV27
clone size: NA
CDR3 protein: CASSSNRGNTEAFF
CDR3 DNA: TGTGCCAGCAGTTCGAACAGGGGGAACACTGAAGCTTTCTTT

D gene: NA
J gene: TRBJ1-5
V gene: TRBV29-1
clone size: NA
CDR3 protein: CSVDRVSNQPQHF
CDR3 DNA: TGCAGCGTTGACAGGGTAAGCAATCAGCCCCAGCATTTT

D gene: NA
J gene: TRBJ2-1
V gene: TRBV4-3
clone size: NA
CDR3 protein: CASSYGGRTNNEQFF
CDR3 DNA: TGCGCCAGCAGCTATGGGGGCCGAACTAACAATGAGCAGTTCTTC

D gene: TRBD2
J gene: TRBJ2-5
V gene: TRBV7-2
clone size: few
CDR3 protein: CASSSGLAGETQYF
CDR3 DNA: TGTGCCAGCAGCTCGGGACTAGCGGGCGAGACCCAGTACTTC

D gene: NA
J gene: TRBJ1-1
V gene: TRBV21-1
clone size: NA
CDR3 protein: CASRTGDNTEAFF
CDR3 DNA: TGTGCCAGCAGGACAGGGGATAACACTGAAGCTTTCTTT

D gene: NA
J gene: TRBJ1-3
V gene: TRBV7-8
clone size: NA
CDR3 protein: CASSFTVGSGNTIYF
CDR3 DNA: TGTGCCAGCAGCTTCACCGTCGGCTCTGGAAACACCATATATTTT

D gene: NA
J gene: TRBJ2-2
V gene: TRBV9
clone size: NA
CDR3 protein: CASSVRDFSPRELFF
CDR3 DNA: TGTGCCAGCAGCGTCCGGGACTTCTCTCCCCGGGAGCTGTTTTTT

D gene: NA
J gene: TRBJ1-6
V gene: TRBV6-9
clone size: NA
CDR3 protein: CASSTQLDRSRSPLHF
CDR3 DNA: TGTGCCAGCAGTACGCAACTAGACAGGTCCAGGTCACCCCTCCACTTT

D gene: TRBD1
J gene: TRBJ1-2
V gene: TRBV18
clone size: NA
CDR3 protein: CASSPPDRGLYGYTF
CDR3 DNA: TGTGCCAGCTCACCTCCGGACAGGGGGCTCTATGGCTACACCTTC

D gene: NA
J gene: TRBJ1-4
V gene: TRBV4-2
clone size: few
CDR3 protein: CASSQVTGEPNEKLFF
CDR3 DNA: TGTGCCAGCAGCCAAGTGACCGGGGAACCTAATGAAAAACTGTTTTTT

D gene: NA
J gene: TRBJ2-7
V gene: TRBV18
clone size: NA
CDR3 protein: CASSPRREQYF
CDR3 DNA: TGTGCCAGCTCACCACGGCGGGAGCAGTACTTC

D gene: NA
J gene: TRBJ1-3
V gene: TRBV7-8
clone size: few
CDR3 protein: CASSLSGRGLSGNTIYF
CDR3 DNA: TGTGCCAGCAGCTTATCTGGCAGGGGCCTCTCTGGAAACACCATATATTTT

D gene: NA
J gene: TRBJ2-7
V gene: TRBV27
clone size: NA
CDR3 protein: CASSPSKGIEDYEQYF
CDR3 DNA: TGTGCCAGCAGCCCAAGTAAGGGGATAGAGGACTACGAGCAGTACTTC

D gene: NA
J gene: TRBJ2-5
V gene: TRBV15
clone size: NA
CDR3 protein: CATSPGEKTQYF
CDR3 DNA: TGTGCCACCAGCCCAGGGGAAAAGACCCAGTACTTC

D gene: NA
J gene: TRBJ2-7
V gene: TRBV28
clone size: NA
CDR3 protein: CASSQARGNYYEQYF
CDR3 DNA: TGTGCCAGCAGCCAAGCCAGGGGCAACTACTACGAGCAGTACTTC

D gene: TRBD1
J gene: TRBJ1-5
V gene: TRBV30
clone size: NA
CDR3 protein: CAWSGDRMGQPQHF
CDR3 DNA: TGTGCCTGGAGTGGGGACAGGATGGGTCAGCCCCAGCATTTT

D gene: NA
J gene: TRBJ2-7
V gene: TRBV30
clone size: NA
CDR3 protein: CAWTTPGAFEQYF
CDR3 DNA: TGTGCCTGGACCACCCCTGGGGCCTTCGAGCAGTACTTC

D gene: NA
J gene: TRBJ2-7
V gene: TRBV6-6
clone size: NA
CDR3 protein: CASALDSLGTYEQYF
CDR3 DNA: TGTGCCAGTGCACTGGACAGTCTCGGAACCTACGAGCAGTACTTC

D gene: TRBD1
J gene: TRBJ1-4
V gene: TRBV6-6
clone size: NA
CDR3 protein: CASTTGDRNEKLFF
CDR3 DNA: TGTGCCAGCACCACGGGGGACAGGAATGAAAAACTGTTTTTT

D gene: NA
J gene: TRBJ1-1
V gene: TRBV6-5
clone size: few
CDR3 protein: CASSYRPGNTEAFF
CDR3 DNA: TGTGCCAGCAGTTACAGGCCGGGGAACACTGAAGCTTTCTTT

D gene: TRBD1
J gene: TRBJ1-3
V gene: TRBV5-4
clone size: NA
CDR3 protein: CASSSQGSGNTIYF
CDR3 DNA: TGTGCCAGCAGCTCACAGGGGAGTGGAAACACCATATATTTT

D gene: TRBD2
J gene: TRBJ2-1
V gene: TRBV28
clone size: NA
CDR3 protein: CASSGLAGDFDREQFF
CDR3 DNA: TGTGCCAGCAGTGGGCTAGCGGGCGATTTTGACAGAGAGCAGTTCTTC

D gene: NA
J gene: TRBJ1-4
V gene: TRBV7-9
clone size: NA
CDR3 protein: CSSSLRGRGIEKLFF
CDR3 DNA: TGTTCCAGCAGCTTACGGGGCAGGGGCATCGAAAAACTGTTTTTT

D gene: NA
J gene: TRBJ1-1
V gene: TRBV19
clone size: NA
CDR3 protein: CASSQTENTEAFF
CDR3 DNA: TGTGCCAGTAGTCAGACAGAGAACACTGAAGCTTTCTTT

D gene: NA
J gene: TRBJ1-1
V gene: TRBV30
clone size: NA
CDR3 protein: CAWSLGGAVEAFF
CDR3 DNA: TGTGCCTGGAGTCTCGGGGGGGCGGTTGAAGCTTTCTTT

D gene: TRBD1
J gene: TRBJ2-5
V gene: TRBV30
clone size: NA
CDR3 protein: CAWSLRDRGYQETQYF
CDR3 DNA: TGTGCCTGGAGCCTTCGGGACAGGGGGTACCAAGAGACCCAGTACTTC

D gene: NA
J gene: TRBJ2-5
V gene: TRBV28
clone size: NA
CDR3 protein: CASISTLQETQYF
CDR3 DNA: TGTGCCAGCATATCCACATTGCAAGAGACCCAGTACTTC

D gene: NA
J gene: TRBJ1-5
V gene: TRBV28
clone size: NA
CDR3 protein: CASSPTQGSNQPQHF
CDR3 DNA: TGTGCCAGCAGTCCTACACAGGGAAGCAATCAGCCCCAGCATTTT

D gene: NA
J gene: TRBJ1-1
V gene: TRBV6-5
clone size: NA
CDR3 protein: CASSQRGREAFF
CDR3 DNA: TGTGCCAGCAGCCAGCGGGGGCGCGAGGCTTTCTTT

D gene: TRBD1
J gene: TRBJ2-3
V gene: TRBV4-3
clone size: once
CDR3 protein: CASSSIRAGGFTDTQYF
CDR3 DNA: TGCGCCAGCAGCTCAATTCGGGCAGGGGGCTTCACAGATACGCAGTATTTT

D gene: NA
J gene: TRBJ2-1
V gene: TRBV10-1
clone size: NA
CDR3 protein: CASSEVDGSYNEQFF
CDR3 DNA: TGCGCCAGCAGTGAGGTAGACGGGTCCTACAATGAGCAGTTCTTC

D gene: NA
J gene: TRBJ2-3
V gene: TRBV28
clone size: NA
CDR3 protein: CASSFPLEGTDTQYF
CDR3 DNA: TGTGCCAGCAGTTTCCCATTGGAGGGAACAGATACGCAGTATTTT

D gene: NA
J gene: TRBJ1-1
V gene: TRBV6-5
clone size: NA
CDR3 protein: CASSYSWRSGAFF
CDR3 DNA: TGTGCCAGCAGTTACTCGTGGAGGAGCGGAGCTTTCTTT

D gene: TRBD1
J gene: TRBJ2-7
V gene: TRBV7-9
clone size: NA
CDR3 protein: CSSSTGQGTYEQYF
CDR3 DNA: TGTTCCAGCAGCACAGGACAGGGGACCTACGAGCAGTACTTC

D gene: NA
J gene: TRBJ2-3
V gene: TRBV29-1
clone size: NA
CDR3 protein: CTAGTDTQYF
CDR3 DNA: TGCACCGCGGGCACAGATACGCAGTATTTT